One and the same sample provided the 15 T cell receptor beta chains below, sequenced in a study of blood T cell repertoires in COVID-19. Sequenced by immunoSEQ multiplex PCR; TCRdb stores in-frame clones only, minus some. The profile covers 120,000 to 150,000 clones, with approximately 90% appearing a single time and around 1.5% taken by the ten largest. Sequencing used peripheral blood. The receptors stem from a human donor in a cohort sampled during active COVID-19.

This chain uses TRBV3-1 (or the pseudogene TRBV3-2) with TRBJ1-2; tentative D call: TRBD1 (5 bases). CDR3 length: 17 residues. The ends were cut back, 0 bases at V and 0 bases at J, with 14 bases in the middle. Per the germline V gene, CDR1 is LGHDT and CDR2 is YNNKEL (reference sequence). CDR3 amino acids: CASSQDRGGDPNYGYTF. In nucleotides, the CDR3 is TGTGCCAGCAGCCAAGATCGGGGAGGGGATCCTAACTATGGCTACACCTTC.

The chain couples TRBV2 to TRBJ2-5; tentatively, D is TRBD2 (6 bases). The V gene lost 4 bases and the J gene lost 4 bases, with 13 bases spanning the gap. From germline, CDR1 is SNHLY and CDR2 FYNNEI. The CDR3 covers 14 residues. This chain's CDR3 is CASSVNGGGETQYF. CDR3 nucleotides: TGTGCCAGCAGTGTAAACGGGGGAGGAGAGACCCAGTACTTC.

This chain links TRBV5-4 with TRBJ1-4, with TRBD1 matching over 9 bases. Germline V CDR1 and CDR2: SGHNT, YYREEE (reference sequence). The CDR3 contains 16 residues. V dropped 5 bases and J dropped 0; count of bases not matched to a gene: 5. This chain's CDR3 is CASSSRTGATNEKLFF. CDR3 nucleotides: TGTGCCAGCAGTTCGAGGACAGGGGCAACTAATGAAAAACTGTTTTTT.

This clone was counted once. The chain has TRBV3-1 (or the pseudogene TRBV3-2) and TRBJ2-7; 11 bases fit TRBD1. The germline V gene encodes CDR1 LGHDT and CDR2 YNNKEL (reference sequence). CDR3 length equals 15 residues. After removal of 3 bases from V and 6 bases from J, the junction contained 7 bases not matched to a gene. The CDR3 loop is CASSHSGTGGGEQYF. Written as DNA, the CDR3 is TGTGCCAGCAGCCATTCCGGGACAGGGGGTGGCGAGCAGTACTTC.

The V gene is TRBV10-3, the J gene TRBJ1-1, with TRBD1 matching 11 bases. Germline V gene sequence: CDR1 ENHRY, CDR2 SYGVKD. Losses at the gene ends were 8 bases for V and 1 base for J; bases not matched to a gene: 12. The CDR3 sequence is 17 residues long. The CDR3 bases are TGTGCCATCTGGACAGGGGGCCGTAACCGGTCGAACACTGAAGCTTTCTTT. As protein: CAIWTGGRNRSNTEAFF.

Here the CDR3 DNA reads TGTGCCAGCTCAAATCAATTCTTCACAGGGGAAACTGAAGCTTTCTTT. Translated, it gives CASSNQFFTGETEAFF. This chain connects TRBV18 to TRBJ1-1, with 7 bases identical to TRBD1. Germline values: CDR1 KGHSH, CDR2 LQKENI. V trimming: 5 bases; J trimming: 5 bases; junction bases outside the gene matches: 14. CDR3 length: 16 residues.

The chain carries TRBV2 and TRBJ1-4; TRBD1 agrees at 8 bases. After removal of 6 bases from V and 3 bases from J, the junction contained 3 bases not matched to a gene. CDR1 is SNHLY, CDR2 FYNNEI, per germline. The CDR3 is 14 residues long. The CDR3 nucleotides read TGTGCCAGCAGCCAGGGGGCAGCTAATGAAAAACTGTTTTTT. Translation gives CASSQGAANEKLFF.

The CDR3 sequence is CASSWDTLYGYTF. CDR3 sequence (DNA): TGTGCCAGCAGTTGGGACACCCTCTATGGCTACACCTTC. The chain combines TRBV6-5 with TRBJ1-2; possible D gene TRBD1, 6 bases. The CDR3 is 13 residues long. The V and J ends lost 4 bases and 4 bases respectively, with 10 bases between them. CDR1 and CDR2 from the germline V gene are MNHEY and SVGAGI.

The V call is TRBV29-1, the J call TRBJ1-1; D may be TRBD1 (5 bases). CDR1 is SQVTM and CDR2 is ANQGSEA in the germline V gene. V shed 7 bases and J shed 0 bases, with 12 bases lying between them. The length of the CDR3 is 13 residues. The CDR3 DNA follows: TGCAGCGCCTGGACACCTATGAACACTGAAGCTTTCTTT. Translation: CSAWTPMNTEAFF.

The rearrangement uses TRBV5-1 and TRBJ2-7, with D tentatively TRBD1 (5 bases). This CDR3 comprises 13 residues. Trimming cost V 5 bases and J 0 bases, with 9 bases left between them. Germline V gene data show CDR1 as SGHRS and CDR2 as YFSETQ. The CDR3: CASRQTASYEQYF. CDR3 in DNA: TGCGCCAGCAGGCAGACAGCCTCCTACGAGCAGTACTTC.

This rearrangement joins TRBV12-3 or TRBV12-4 to TRBJ1-5; D remains unclear. Trimming pared 3 bases from V and 7 bases from J, leaving 7 bases between. This CDR3 is 12 amino acids long. The CDR3 spells CASSFTWQPQHF. CDR3 in DNA: TGTGCCAGCAGTTTTACTTGGCAGCCCCAGCATTTT.

This chain connects TRBV29-1 to TRBJ1-2, with unresolved D. Looked up from germline, CDR1 is SQVTM and CDR2 is ANQGSEA. The CDR3 contains 12 residues. V lost 2 bases to trimming and J lost 3 bases, with 7 bases between them. The CDR3 DNA sequence: TGCAGCGTTGAACGTTTAGACTATGGCTACACCTTC. It is translated as CSVERLDYGYTF.

The rearrangement joins TRBV5-1 to TRBJ2-7; D remains ambiguous. Germline lookup yields CDR1 SGHRS and CDR2 YFSETQ. V was clipped by 0 bases and J by 0 bases, with 4 bases between them. There are 13 residues in the CDR3. CDR3 sequence: CASSLALSYEQYF. In nucleotides, the CDR3 is TGCGCCAGCAGCTTGGCCCTCTCCTACGAGCAGTACTTC.

The V gene is TRBV18, the J gene TRBJ2-1, with 8 bases fitting TRBD1. This CDR3 comprises 12 residues. CDR1 and CDR2 (germline): KGHSH, LQKENI. J lost 6 bases, V lost 6 bases, and 1 base had no gene match. The CDR3 loop is CASSTGVNEQFF. CDR3 in DNA: TGTGCCAGCTCGACAGGGGTCAATGAGCAGTTCTTC. Full variable domain (rest looked up from reference TRBV18 and TRBJ2-1): NAGVMQNPRHLVRRRGQEARLRCSPMKGHSHVYWYRQLPEEGLKFMVYLQKENIIDESGMPKERFSAEFPKEGPSILRIQQVVRGDSAAYFCASSTGVNEQFFGPGTRLTVL.

CDR3 bases: TGTGCCAGCAAAAGTCATGTCGAACATACGTATCAGCCCCAGCATTTT. This translates into CASKSHVEHTYQPQHF. The gene calls are TRBV27 and TRBJ1-5; D gene uncertain. V was trimmed by 7 bases and J by 5 bases, leaving 21 bases between them. Germline-derived CDR1 and CDR2 are MNHEY and SMNVEV (reference sequence). The CDR3 loop spans 16 amino acids.